The 3 T cell receptor beta chains below were found in one sample sequenced in a study of blood T cell repertoires in COVID-19. Data came from immunoSEQ multiplex PCR; TCRdb stores just in-frame clones and leaves some out. The sample lists about 180,000 clones; just over 85% were seen once. What was sequenced was peripheral blood. These receptor sequences come from a man between 50 and 59 years old with active or convalescent COVID-19.

CDR3 in DNA: TGCGCCAGCAGCTCAGGGGGAGTAGCTTTCTTT. Amino acids: CASSSGGVAFF. The V gene is TRBV5-1, the J gene TRBJ1-1; the match to TRBD1 covers 7 bases. The CDR3 runs 11 residues. Germline CDR1 and CDR2: SGHRS and YFSETQ. V shed 3 bases and J 10 bases; nucleotides not matched to a gene: 3.

The sample holds a few counts of this clone. This sequence joins TRBV5-1 and TRBJ1-6; 10 bases match TRBD1. The J segment lost 0 bases and the V segment lost 5 bases, leaving 8 bases of the junction unmatched. In germline, CDR1 is SGHRS, CDR2 YFSETQ. The CDR3 runs to 18 residues. The CDR3 spells CASRQGTGANSYNSPLHF. The CDR3 DNA reads as TGCGCCAGCAGGCAGGGGACAGGGGCAAACTCCTATAATTCACCCCTCCACTTT. The full variable domain, with the rest looked up from reference TRBV5-1 and TRBJ1-6, is KAGVTQTPRYLIKTRGQQVTLSCSPISGHRSVSWYQQTPGQGLQFLFEYFSETQRNKGNFPGRFSGRQFSNSRSEMNVSTLELGDSALYLCASRQGTGANSYNSPLHFGNGTRLTVT.

The genes are TRBV19 and TRBJ2-1, with 7 bases that match TRBD1. The CDR3 covers 13 residues. Germline V CDR1 and CDR2: LNHDA, SQIVND (reference sequence). V gave up 3 bases and J gave up 6 bases; unmatched junction bases: 2. CDR3 DNA sequence: TGTGCCAGTAGTATCGGACAGGTCAATGAGCAGTTCTTC. This gives the protein CASSIGQVNEQFF.